This T cell receptor beta chain was documented in a study of vaccination and CD4 T cells after COVID-19. The overall study: Median draw time for post-COVID samples was roughly 100 days post-diagnosis (range 35 to 161).

Researchers used the Oncomine TCR Beta short-read assay to sequence DNA from cultured CD4+ T cells. TCRdb analysed the PCR reads with MiXCR anew, one entry per CDR3 protein. The sample lists 20,000 to 30,000 distinct CDR3 sequences; around 45% were seen once. Trimming cost V 5 bases and J 5 bases; bases outside gene matches: 13. Looked up from germline, CDR1 is ENHRY and CDR2 is SYGVKD. CDR3 length equals 17 residues. This clonotype was seen a few times. As yet, its antigen is unknown. This sample's treatment: approximately 9-day PBMC culture with coronavirus spike peptide pools or control peptides (ViraFEST assay). PBMCs, plated at about 2 million per well, were grown in the presence of around 10 IU/ml IL-2 and about 10 ug/ml peptide pools.

The rearrangement links TRBV10-3 to TRBJ2-2, with 8 bases lining up with TRBD2. This clonotype was obtained from a human donor who had recovered from COVID-19. Sequenced sample: CD4+ T cells from blood, cultured in vitro. The CDR3 DNA reads TGTGCCATCAGTCGAGCGGGAGATATCCCCCCGACCGGGGAGCTGTTTTTT. It translates to CAISRAGDIPPTGELFF.